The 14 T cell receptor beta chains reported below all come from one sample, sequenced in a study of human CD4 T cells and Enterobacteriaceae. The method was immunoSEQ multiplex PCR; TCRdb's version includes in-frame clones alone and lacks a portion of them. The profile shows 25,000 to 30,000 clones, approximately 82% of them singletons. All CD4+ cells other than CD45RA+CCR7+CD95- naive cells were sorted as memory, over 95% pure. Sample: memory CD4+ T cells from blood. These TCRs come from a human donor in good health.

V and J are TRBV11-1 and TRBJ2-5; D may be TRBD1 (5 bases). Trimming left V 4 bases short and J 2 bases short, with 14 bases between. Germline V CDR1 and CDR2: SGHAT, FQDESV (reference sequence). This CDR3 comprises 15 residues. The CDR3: CASSSRGHYQETQYF. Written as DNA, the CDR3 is TGTGCCAGCAGCTCCCGCGGACATTATCAAGAGACCCAGTACTTC.

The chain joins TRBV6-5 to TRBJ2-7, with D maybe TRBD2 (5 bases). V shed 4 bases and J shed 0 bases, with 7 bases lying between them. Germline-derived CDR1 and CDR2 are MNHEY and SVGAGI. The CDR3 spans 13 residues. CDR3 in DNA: TGTGCCAGCAGTTCGGGGAACTCCTACGAGCAGTACTTC. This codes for CASSSGNSYEQYF.

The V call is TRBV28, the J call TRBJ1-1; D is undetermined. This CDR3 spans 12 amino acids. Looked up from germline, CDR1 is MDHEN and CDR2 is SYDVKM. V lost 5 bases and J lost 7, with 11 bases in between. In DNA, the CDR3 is TGTGCCAGCAGTACCCAAGCCCTTGAAGCTTTCTTT. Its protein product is CASSTQALEAFF.

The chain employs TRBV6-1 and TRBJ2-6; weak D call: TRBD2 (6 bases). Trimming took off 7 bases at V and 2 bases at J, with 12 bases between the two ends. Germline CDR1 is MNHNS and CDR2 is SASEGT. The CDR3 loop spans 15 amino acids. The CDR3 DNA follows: TGTGCCAGCAATAGCGGCGAGACTGGGGCCAACGTCCTGACTTTC. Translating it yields CASNSGETGANVLTF.

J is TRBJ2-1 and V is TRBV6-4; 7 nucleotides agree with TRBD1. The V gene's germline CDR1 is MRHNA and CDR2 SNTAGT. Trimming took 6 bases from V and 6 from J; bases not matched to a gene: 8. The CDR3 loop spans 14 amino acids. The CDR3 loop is CASSLRAGGNEQFF. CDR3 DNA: TGTGCCAGCAGCCTCCGGGCAGGGGGCAATGAGCAGTTCTTC.

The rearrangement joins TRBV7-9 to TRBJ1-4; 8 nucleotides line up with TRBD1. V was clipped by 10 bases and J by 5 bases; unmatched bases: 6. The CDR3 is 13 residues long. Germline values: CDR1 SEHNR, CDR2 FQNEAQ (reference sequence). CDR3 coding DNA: TGTGCCATACCGGGACAGGTGAATGAAAAACTGTTTTTT. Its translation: CAIPGQVNEKLFF.

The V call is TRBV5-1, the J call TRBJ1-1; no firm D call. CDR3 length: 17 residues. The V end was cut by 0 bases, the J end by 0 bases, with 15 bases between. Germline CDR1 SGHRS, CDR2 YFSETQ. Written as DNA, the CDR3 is TGCGCCAGCAGCTTGGCCGTGGGGTCCTACATGAACACTGAAGCTTTCTTT. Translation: CASSLAVGSYMNTEAFF.

The DNA of the CDR3 is TGTGCCAGCAGTTACCAAGAACTAAGGGAGCAGTACTTC. Its protein is CASSYQELREQYF. This chain joins TRBV6-5 and TRBJ2-7; D gene unclear. The CDR3 totals 13 residues. From germline, CDR1 is MNHEY and CDR2 SVGAGI. Trimming shortened V by 2 bases and J by 7 bases, and 12 bases separated the two germline ends.

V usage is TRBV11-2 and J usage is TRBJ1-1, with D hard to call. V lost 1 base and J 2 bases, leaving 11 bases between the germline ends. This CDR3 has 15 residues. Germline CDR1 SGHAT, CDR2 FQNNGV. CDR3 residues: CASSLGGGGNTEAFF. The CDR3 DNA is TGTGCCAGCAGCTTAGGGGGTGGTGGCAACACTGAAGCTTTCTTT.

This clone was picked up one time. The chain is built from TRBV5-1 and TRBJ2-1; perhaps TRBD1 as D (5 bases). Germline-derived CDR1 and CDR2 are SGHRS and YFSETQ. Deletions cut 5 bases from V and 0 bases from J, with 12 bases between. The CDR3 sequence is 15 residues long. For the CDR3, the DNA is TGCGCCAGCAGTCCGTCTCAGGGCTCCTACAATGAGCAGTTCTTC. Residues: CASSPSQGSYNEQFF.

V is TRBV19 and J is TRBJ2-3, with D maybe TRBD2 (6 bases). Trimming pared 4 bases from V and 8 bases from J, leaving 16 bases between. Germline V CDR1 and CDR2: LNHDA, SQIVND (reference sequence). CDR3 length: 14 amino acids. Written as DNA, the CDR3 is TGTGCCAGTAGTAAAGGGACTTCTGCTGGTACGCAGTATTTT. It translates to CASSKGTSAGTQYF.

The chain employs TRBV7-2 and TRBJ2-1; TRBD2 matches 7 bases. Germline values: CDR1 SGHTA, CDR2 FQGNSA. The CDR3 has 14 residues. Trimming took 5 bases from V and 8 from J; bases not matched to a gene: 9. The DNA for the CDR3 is TGTGCCAGCAGCGCCCGGCACACTAGCGATGAGCAGTTCTTC. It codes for CASSARHTSDEQFF.

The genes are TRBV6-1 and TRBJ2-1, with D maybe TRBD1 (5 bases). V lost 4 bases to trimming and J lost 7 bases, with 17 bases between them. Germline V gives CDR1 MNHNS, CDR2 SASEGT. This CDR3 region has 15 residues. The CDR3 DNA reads TGTGCCAGCAGTGCCAGGGTGGCTCTATCGAATGAGCAGTTCTTC. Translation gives CASSARVALSNEQFF.

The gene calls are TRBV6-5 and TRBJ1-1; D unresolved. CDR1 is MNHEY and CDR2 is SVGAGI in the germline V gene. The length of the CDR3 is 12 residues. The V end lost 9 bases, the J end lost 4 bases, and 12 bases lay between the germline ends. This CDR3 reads CASSPRTTEAFF. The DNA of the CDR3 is TGTGCCAGTTCACCTAGGACCACTGAAGCTTTCTTT.